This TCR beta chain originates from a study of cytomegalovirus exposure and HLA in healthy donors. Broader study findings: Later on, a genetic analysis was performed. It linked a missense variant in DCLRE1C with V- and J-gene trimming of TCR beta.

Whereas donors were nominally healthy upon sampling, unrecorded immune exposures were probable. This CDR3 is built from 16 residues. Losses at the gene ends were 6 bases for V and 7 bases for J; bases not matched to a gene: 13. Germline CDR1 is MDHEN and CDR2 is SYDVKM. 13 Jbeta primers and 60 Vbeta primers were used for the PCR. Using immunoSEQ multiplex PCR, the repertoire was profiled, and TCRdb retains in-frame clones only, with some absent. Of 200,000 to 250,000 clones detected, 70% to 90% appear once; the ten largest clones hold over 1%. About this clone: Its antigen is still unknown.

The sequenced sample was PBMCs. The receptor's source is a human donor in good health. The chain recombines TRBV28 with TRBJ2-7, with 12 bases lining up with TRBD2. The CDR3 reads CASSTDRASGRGEQYF. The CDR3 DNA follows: TGTGCCAGCAGCACTGATCGCGCTAGCGGGAGGGGGGAGCAGTACTTC.